One sample yielded the 24 T cell receptor beta chains listed below, sequenced in a study of T cells after yellow fever vaccination. One entry per CDR3 protein, called by TCRdb with MiXCR from the 5' RACE reads. The sample includes about 130,000 distinct CDR3 sequences, roughly 9% of them seen just once. Sequencing was performed on CD8+ T cells sorted from PBMCs, taken on the day of the yellow fever booster vaccination. Every receptor here comes from a man between 18 and 35 years old who received the YFV17D yellow fever vaccine.

The chain couples TRBV4-3 to TRBJ1-3, with D unresolved. The V gene lost 0 bases and the J gene lost 0 bases, with 9 bases spanning the gap. The CDR3 extends over 16 amino acids. Germline V gene sequence: CDR1 LGHNA, CDR2 YSLEER. The CDR3 sequence: CASSQDPPVSGNTIYF. The CDR3, as DNA: TGCGCCAGCAGCCAAGATCCTCCAGTCTCTGGAAACACCATATATTTT.

V gene TRBV20-1 combines with J gene TRBJ1-5, with D possibly matching TRBD1 (5 bases). The germline V and J ends were trimmed by 6 bases and 1 base, with 16 bases remaining between them. Germline V lookup: CDR1 DFQATT, CDR2 SNEGSKA (reference sequence). The CDR3 consists of 15 residues. CDR3 in amino acids: CSALGEPRSNQPQHF. The CDR3 DNA follows: TGCAGTGCCTTAGGGGAACCTCGGAGCAATCAGCCCCAGCATTTT.

This clonotype was counted many times. The chain links TRBV7-9 to TRBJ2-5; D is undetermined. Trimming left V 4 bases short and J 0 bases short, with 3 bases between. The CDR3 spans 12 residues. The germline V gene has CDR1 SEHNR and CDR2 FQNEAQ (reference sequence). CDR3 amino acids: CASSSYQETQYF. The CDR3 bases are TGTGCCAGCAGCTCGTACCAAGAGACCCAGTACTTC. Drawing the rest from reference TRBV7-9 and TRBJ2-5, the complete variable domain is DTGVSQNPRHKITKRGQNVTFRCDPISEHNRLYWYRQTLGQGPEFLTYFQNEAQLEKSRLLSDRFSAERPKGSFSTLEIQRTEQGDSAMYLCASSSYQETQYFGPGTRLLVL.

The chain couples TRBV7-9 to TRBJ1-1, with 9 bases aligning to TRBD1. CDR3 size: 14 residues. Germline V lookup: CDR1 SEHNR, CDR2 FQNEAQ (reference sequence). V was pared by 5 bases and J by 7 bases, with 8 bases of the junction left unmatched. The CDR3 reads CASSGTGGSNEAFF. CDR3 nucleotide sequence: TGTGCCAGCAGCGGCACAGGGGGCTCAAATGAAGCTTTCTTT.

This clonotype came up a few times. V and J are TRBV19 and TRBJ1-1; D is undetermined. The germline CDR1 and CDR2 sequences are LNHDA and SQIVND (reference sequence). This CDR3 has 12 amino acids. Between the trimmed V and J ends, which lost 2 bases and 5 bases, there was a span of 6 bases. The chain's CDR3 is CASSITLTEAFF. DNA of the CDR3: TGTGCCAGTAGTATAACCCTGACTGAAGCTTTCTTT.

This clonotype was counted a few times. The chain recombines TRBV6-5 with TRBJ2-3; tentative D call: TRBD1 (6 bases). Germline V CDR1 and CDR2: MNHEY, SVGAGI. With 0 bases removed from V and 0 bases from J, the gap between germline ends came to 16 bases. This CDR3 spans 18 amino acids. CDR3 amino acids: CASSYSETGLSSTDTQYF. The CDR3 bases are TGTGCCAGCAGTTACTCGGAGACAGGACTCTCTAGCACAGATACGCAGTATTTT.

The chain carries TRBV5-6 and TRBJ2-3; D is tentatively TRBD1 or TRBD2 (5 bases each). The V gene lost 3 bases and the J gene lost 1 base, with 9 bases spanning the gap. Germline assignment: CDR1 SGHDT and CDR2 YYEEEE. The CDR3 consists of 14 residues. CDR3 coding DNA: TGTGCCAGCAGCTGGGACGGTGGCACAGATACGCAGTATTTT. Its translation is CASSWDGGTDTQYF.

The chain combines TRBV5-6 with TRBJ2-7; D unresolved. This CDR3 contains 15 residues. CDR1 SGHDT and CDR2 YYEEEE come from the germline V gene. Trimming stripped 4 bases from V and 9 bases from J, with 23 bases between. The CDR3 sequence: CASSLGEVDYSGQYV. CDR3 DNA sequence: TGTGCCAGCAGCCTGGGCGAGGTGGATTATTCAGGGCAGTACGTC.

The chain uses TRBV9 and TRBJ2-7; TRBD2 agrees at 7 bases. CDR1 is SGDLS and CDR2 is YYNGEE in the germline V gene. V lost 3 bases, J lost 7 bases, and 7 bases stayed unmatched. This CDR3 is 13 amino acids long. The CDR3 reads CASSGGSGMEQYF. DNA of the CDR3: TGTGCCAGCAGCGGGGGAAGCGGGATGGAGCAGTACTTC. Together with reference TRBV9 and TRBJ2-7, the CDR3 gives the full variable domain: DSGVTQTPKHLITATGQRVTLRCSPRSGDLSVYWYQQSLDQGLQFLIQYYNGEERAKGNILERFSAQQFPDLHSELNLSSLELGDSALYFCASSGGSGMEQYFGPGTRLTVT.

This clonotype turned up a few times. The chain uses TRBV4-3 and TRBJ1-1; 9 nucleotides align to TRBD1. Trimming cost V 4 bases and J 3 bases; bases outside gene matches: 12. From germline, CDR1 is LGHNA and CDR2 YSLEER. CDR3 length: 17 amino acids. CDR3 region: CASSPEGTGRPDTEAFF. For the CDR3, the DNA is TGCGCCAGCAGCCCGGAGGGGACAGGGCGGCCGGACACTGAAGCTTTCTTT.

This clonotype was recorded many times. This rearrangement joins TRBV29-1 to TRBJ2-6, with a tentative D call TRBD1 (5 bases). Per germline, CDR1 SQVTM and CDR2 ANQGSEA. V was shortened by 6 bases and J by 0 bases, with 9 bases between the two germline ends. CDR3 size: 14 residues. CDR3 nucleotide sequence: TGCAGCGTAGGACACAACTCTGGGGCCAACGTCCTGACTTTC. Amino acids: CSVGHNSGANVLTF.

V usage is TRBV28 and J usage is TRBJ1-6, with TRBD1 matching over 7 bases. There are 15 residues in the CDR3. J was trimmed by 6 bases and V by 2 bases; bases with no gene match: 4. Per the germline V gene, CDR1 is MDHEN and CDR2 is SYDVKM. The CDR3 sequence: CASSLGGGLNSPLHF. The CDR3 nucleotides read TGTGCCAGCAGTTTAGGAGGGGGCCTTAATTCACCCCTCCACTTT.

This clonotype came up a few times. The chain joins TRBV5-1 to TRBJ1-1, with D perhaps matching TRBD1 (6 bases). Per the germline V gene, CDR1 is SGHRS and CDR2 is YFSETQ. The length of the CDR3 is 15 residues. Trimming removed 0 bases at V and 0 bases at J, with 9 bases between. The CDR3 loop is CASSLVTGLNTEAFF. CDR3 nucleotides: TGCGCCAGCAGCTTGGTTACAGGGTTGAACACTGAAGCTTTCTTT.

This clonotype was detected a few times. The rearrangement joins TRBV4-3 to TRBJ2-7, with TRBD2 as a possible D gene (5 bases). The CDR3 contains 16 residues. CDR1 is LGHNA, CDR2 YSLEER, per germline. Trimming removed 0 bases at V and 3 bases at J, with 15 bases between. The CDR3 nucleotides are TGCGCCAGCAGCCAAGATCGAGGGCTATGGGACTACGAGCAGTACTTC. Protein sequence: CASSQDRGLWDYEQYF.

The sample holds a few counts of this clonotype. The V and J genes are TRBV14 and TRBJ2-1, with D perhaps matching TRBD2 (5 bases). Germline assignment: CDR1 SGHDN and CDR2 FVKESK. CDR3 length equals 14 residues. Trimming stripped 4 bases from V and 6 bases from J, with 13 bases between. The CDR3: CASSRRFEGNEQFF. The CDR3, as DNA: TGTGCCAGCAGCCGCCGATTTGAGGGCAATGAGCAGTTCTTC.

This clonotype was found many times. V usage is TRBV27 and J usage is TRBJ2-3; a possible D gene is TRBD2 (5 bases). The germline gives CDR1 MNHEY, CDR2 SMNVEV (reference sequence). This CDR3 is built from 15 residues. The V end lost 3 bases, the J end lost 8 bases, and 18 bases lay between the germline ends. The CDR3 is CASSFIAGPAGTQYF. CDR3 sequence (DNA): TGTGCCAGCAGTTTCATCGCGGGCCCCGCAGGTACGCAGTATTTT.

The rearrangement links TRBV10-2 to TRBJ2-4; no clear D gene. CDR1 is WSHSY, CDR2 SAAADI, per germline. This CDR3 spans 11 amino acids. The V end was cut by 3 bases, the J end by 9 bases, with 6 bases between. CDR3 loop: CASSDLVIQYF. The CDR3 bases are TGCGCCAGCAGTGATCTAGTCATTCAGTACTTC.

This clonotype was counted between two and nine times. This chain links TRBV12-3 or TRBV12-4 with TRBJ1-6; D gene uncertain. V was pared by 3 bases and J by 8 bases, with 17 bases between. There are 16 residues in the CDR3. CDR3 residues: CASSFGPATGDSPLHF. For the CDR3, the DNA is TGTGCCAGCAGTTTTGGTCCGGCGACCGGGGATTCACCCCTCCACTTT.

This clonotype came up a few times. V and J are TRBV20-1 and TRBJ1-2; D unclear. The germline V gene encodes CDR1 DFQATT and CDR2 SNEGSKA (reference sequence). The CDR3 has 14 residues. V gave up 1 base and J gave up 3 bases, with 12 bases separating them. CDR3 bases: TGCAGTGCTAGAGTAGGCTGGGAAGACTATGGCTACACCTTC. Translating gives CSARVGWEDYGYTF.

The chain has TRBV7-2 and TRBJ2-3; tentatively, D is TRBD1 (5 bases). The CDR3 is made up of 16 amino acids. Trimming pared 8 bases from V and 1 base from J, leaving 19 bases between. In germline, CDR1 is SGHTA, CDR2 FQGNSA. The DNA of the CDR3 is TGTGCCAGCCAGGGTGGGCGGAGACCACGCACAGATACGCAGTATTTT. It specifies CASQGGRRPRTDTQYF.

This clonotype turned up a few times. The V gene is TRBV4-1, the J gene TRBJ2-7, with 8 bases lining up with TRBD1. The J segment lost 4 bases and the V segment lost 1 base, leaving 12 bases of the junction unmatched. The CDR3 consists of 17 residues. The germline CDR1 and CDR2 sequences are MGHRA and YSYEKL. CDR3 region: CASSQVGPGGFGYEQYV. DNA of the CDR3: TGCGCCAGCAGCCAAGTGGGGCCAGGGGGCTTCGGTTACGAGCAGTACGTC.

The CDR3 DNA is TGCGCCAGCAGCTCTCCTTTTGGGGGATATAATTCACCCCTCCACTTT. This codes for CASSSPFGGYNSPLHF. The chain is built from TRBV4-1 and TRBJ1-6; perhaps TRBD1 as D (5 bases). The ends were cut back, 5 bases at V and 4 bases at J, with 15 bases in the middle. This CDR3 contains 16 residues. CDR1 is MGHRA, CDR2 YSYEKL, per germline.

This clonotype was observed at least ten times. The chain combines TRBV5-5 with TRBJ2-7; D possibly corresponds to TRBD1 (6 bases). Germline lookup yields CDR1 SGHKS and CDR2 YYEKEE (reference sequence). CDR3 length: 13 amino acids. Trimming cost V 7 bases and J 4 bases, with 15 bases left between them. The CDR3 protein is CASDRLGLYEQYF. The DNA for the CDR3 is TGTGCCAGCGACAGGCTCGGTTTATACGAGCAGTACTTC.

This clonotype occurred a few times. The chain is built from TRBV7-9 and TRBJ2-1; 13 nucleotides line up with TRBD2. From germline, CDR1 is SEHNR and CDR2 FQNEAQ (reference sequence). V was pared by 5 bases and J by 8 bases, with 9 bases of the junction left unmatched. The CDR3 loop spans 16 amino acids. Written as DNA, the CDR3 is TGTGCCAGCAGCCCCTGGACTAGCGGGGGTGTCGATGAGCAGTTCTTC. This gives the protein CASSPWTSGGVDEQFF.